This passage covers 27 T cell receptor beta chains from one sample sequenced in a study of blood T cell repertoires in COVID-19. The method was immunoSEQ multiplex PCR; TCRdb's version includes in-frame clones alone and lacks a portion of them. The repertoire holds some 50,000 clones, with approximately 86% as singletons. The sequenced sample consisted of peripheral blood. These receptors came from a woman between 65 and 79 years old with active COVID-19.

V is TRBV5-1 and J is TRBJ2-3; D ambiguous. V dropped 1 base and J dropped 8 bases, with 8 bases sitting between them. Germline V CDR1 and CDR2: SGHRS, YFSETQ. The CDR3 is made up of 12 amino acids. The CDR3 loop reads CASSLNSGTQYF. For the CDR3, the DNA is TGCGCCAGCAGCTTGAATTCGGGTACGCAGTATTTT.

This sequence joins TRBV28 and TRBJ2-2, with TRBD2 matching over 8 bases. The CDR3 contains 16 residues. Germline CDR1 and CDR2: MDHEN and SYDVKM. V shed 10 bases and J 6 bases; nucleotides not matched to a gene: 16. The CDR3 reads CATPGSGGGVAGELFF. The CDR3 coding sequence is TGTGCCACCCCTGGGAGCGGGGGCGGAGTGGCCGGGGAGCTGTTTTTT.

This clone was seen once. The gene calls are TRBV11-3 and TRBJ2-1, with TRBD2 identical over 12 bases. CDR3 length: 16 residues. Losses at the gene ends were 2 bases for V and 5 bases for J; bases not matched to a gene: 4. Germline V lookup: CDR1 SGHNT, CDR2 YENEEA. The CDR3 region is CASSLRTSGKDNEQFF. CDR3 bases: TGTGCCAGCAGCTTACGGACTAGCGGGAAAGACAATGAGCAGTTCTTC.

The chain employs TRBV5-6 and TRBJ1-6; D ambiguous. Germline V gene data show CDR1 as SGHDT and CDR2 as YYEEEE. This CDR3 is built from 16 residues. The V gene lost 4 bases and the J gene lost 6 bases, with 17 bases spanning the gap. The CDR3 bases are TGTGCCAGCAGCGCGGCGTCCTCGGGAATTAATTCACCCCTCCACTTT. Amino acid sequence: CASSAASSGINSPLHF.

This clone was found once. The J gene is TRBJ2-7, the V gene TRBV28, with 11 nucleotides matching TRBD2. Germline CDR1 and CDR2: MDHEN and SYDVKM. The CDR3 length is 14 residues. The V gene end was trimmed by 5 bases and the J gene end by 3 bases; junction bases not matched to a gene: 3. CDR3 residues: CASSRGTSGYEQYF. As DNA, the CDR3 is TGTGCCAGCAGTAGGGGGACTAGCGGCTACGAGCAGTACTTC.

The rearrangement links TRBV7-3 to TRBJ1-2, with D unresolved. The CDR3 runs 14 residues. Per germline, CDR1 SGHTA and CDR2 FQGTGA. Trimming pared 5 bases from V and 3 bases from J, leaving 13 bases between. The CDR3 bases are TGTGCCAGCAGCCCCGAGGGAAATCACTATGGCTACACCTTC. Translated: CASSPEGNHYGYTF. Complete variable domain (other parts from reference TRBV7-3 and TRBJ1-2): GAGVSQTPSNKVTEKGKYVELRCDPISGHTALYWYRQSLGQGPEFLIYFQGTGAADDSGLPNDRFFAVRPEGSVSTLKIQRTERGDSAVYLCASSPEGNHYGYTFGSGTRLTVV.

The chain recombines TRBV14 with TRBJ2-3; D call uncertain. With 3 bases removed from V and 0 bases from J, the gap between germline ends came to 10 bases. The length of the CDR3 is 15 residues. Germline CDR1 is SGHDN and CDR2 is FVKESK. As DNA, the CDR3 is TGTGCCAGCAGCCACGGCGGCCCAAGCACAGATACGCAGTATTTT. Amino acid sequence: CASSHGGPSTDTQYF.

The gene calls are TRBV6-6 and TRBJ2-2, with 9 bases lining up with TRBD2. Germline CDR1 reads MNHNY; CDR2 reads SVGAGI (reference sequence). This CDR3 region has 16 residues. Trimming took 8 bases from V and 3 from J; bases not matched to a gene: 10. DNA for the CDR3: TGTGCCAGCGGGGGAGTAGCGGGAGAGGACACCGGGGAGCTGTTTTTT. This sequence encodes CASGGVAGEDTGELFF.

The chain recombines TRBV12-5 with TRBJ2-2, with 12 bases identical to TRBD2. V dropped 0 bases and J dropped 9; count of bases not matched to a gene: 11. Germline CDR1 LGHNT, CDR2 FRNRAP. The CDR3 is 18 residues long. Here the CDR3 reads CASGLVELAGGGIRELFF. The CDR3 nucleotides are TGTGCTAGTGGTTTGGTAGAGCTAGCGGGAGGGGGTATCCGGGAGCTGTTTTTT.

The rearrangement joins TRBV20-1 to TRBJ2-3; the D gene is possibly TRBD1 (5 bases). The V gene's germline CDR1 is DFQATT and CDR2 SNEGSKA (reference sequence). V was shortened by 3 bases and J by 9 bases, with 19 bases between the two germline ends. This CDR3 contains 14 residues. The CDR3 loop is CSASRVYERQTQYF. The CDR3 DNA follows: TGCAGTGCTAGTCGGGTTTACGAGAGACAGACGCAGTATTTT.

The chain employs TRBV7-2 and TRBJ2-5; D remains unclear. Germline CDR1 reads SGHTA; CDR2 reads FQGNSA. Trimming removed 5 bases at V and 2 bases at J, with 9 bases between. There are 13 residues in the CDR3. CDR3 in amino acids: CASSERRQETQYF. In DNA form, the CDR3 reads TGTGCCAGCAGCGAGCGTCGACAAGAGACCCAGTACTTC. The variable domain in full, with the rest retrieved from reference TRBV7-2 and TRBJ2-5, is GAGVSQSPSNKVTEKGKDVELRCDPISGHTALYWYRQSLGQGLEFLIYFQGNSAPDKSGLPSDRFSAERTGGSVSTLTIQRTQQEDSAVYLCASSERRQETQYFGPGTRLLVL.

The chain uses TRBV30 and TRBJ1-4; D is uncertain. The V end lost 2 bases, the J end lost 2 bases, and 15 bases lay between the germline ends. Per the germline V gene, CDR1 is GTSNPN and CDR2 is SVGIG (reference sequence). The CDR3 runs 16 residues. CDR3 amino acids: CAWSKRSGPTNEKLFF. For the CDR3, the DNA is TGTGCCTGGAGTAAACGGTCAGGTCCTACTAATGAAAAACTGTTTTTT.

The chain's CDR3 is CASSLFKSYEQYF. The CDR3 coding sequence is TGTGCCAGCAGCTTATTTAAATCGTACGAGCAGTACTTC. This sequence joins TRBV7-2 and TRBJ2-7; D unclear. Germline V lookup: CDR1 SGHTA, CDR2 FQGNSA. The CDR3 is made up of 13 amino acids. V shed 2 bases and J shed 4 bases, with 9 bases lying between them.

The chain links TRBV19 to TRBJ1-1; D is unresolved. The V gene lost 2 bases and the J gene lost 6 bases, with 7 bases spanning the gap. Per the germline V gene, CDR1 is LNHDA and CDR2 is SQIVND (reference sequence). The CDR3 spans 12 residues. The CDR3 sequence: CASSIRRSEAFF. The CDR3, as DNA: TGTGCCAGTAGTATACGGAGGTCTGAAGCTTTCTTT.

The chain joins TRBV7-8 to TRBJ1-6; D is uncertain. Trimming removed 0 bases from V and 3 bases from J, with 24 bases in between. The CDR3 is 21 residues long. Looked up from germline, CDR1 is SGHVS and CDR2 is FQNEAQ. CDR3 sequence reads: CASSLAAVSAGKLNYNSPLHF. The CDR3 bases are TGTGCCAGCAGCTTAGCGGCCGTGTCGGCAGGCAAACTTAACTATAATTCACCCCTCCACTTT.

The chain has TRBV9 and TRBJ2-1, with D maybe TRBD1 (5 bases). CDR3 length equals 14 residues. Germline-derived CDR1 and CDR2 are SGDLS and YYNGEE. V dropped 2 bases and J dropped 5 bases, with 11 bases sitting between them. CDR3 residues: CASSVRDGNNEQFF. The CDR3 DNA reads as TGTGCCAGCAGCGTCAGGGATGGGAACAATGAGCAGTTCTTC. Together with reference TRBV9 and TRBJ2-1, the CDR3 gives the full variable domain: DSGVTQTPKHLITATGQRVTLRCSPRSGDLSVYWYQQSLDQGLQFLIQYYNGEERAKGNILERFSAQQFPDLHSELNLSSLELGDSALYFCASSVRDGNNEQFFGPGTRLTVL.

The CDR3 spells CASSLGPANTEAFF. The DNA for the CDR3 is TGTGCCAGCAGCTTAGGGCCTGCGAACACTGAAGCTTTCTTT. The chain combines TRBV11-3 with TRBJ1-1; no clear D. This CDR3 contains 14 residues. Germline CDR1 reads SGHNT; CDR2 reads YENEEA. V lost 1 base to trimming and J lost 1 base, with 7 bases between them.

The CDR3 sequence is CASTSRRSYQGKGSNQPQHF. The CDR3 nucleotides are TGTGCCAGCACCTCAAGGCGTTCCTATCAGGGCAAGGGGAGCAATCAGCCCCAGCATTTT. This chain links TRBV28 with TRBJ1-5; TRBD1 is a possible D gene (5 bases). V shed 7 bases and J shed 1 base, with 29 bases lying between them. CDR1 MDHEN and CDR2 SYDVKM come from the germline V gene. The CDR3 spans 20 residues.

This clone was seen only once. The chain links TRBV11-2 to TRBJ2-7; 8 bases match TRBD2. CDR1 is SGHAT, CDR2 FQNNGV, per germline. V shed 5 bases and J 6 bases; nucleotides not matched to a gene: 12. The CDR3 is made up of 15 amino acids. CDR3 DNA sequence: TGTGCCAGCAGCCCCCCGGGACTAGGGCCTCTCGAGCAGTACTTC. It encodes CASSPPGLGPLEQYF.

The chain recombines TRBV7-9 with TRBJ2-3; no clear D. This CDR3 region has 12 residues. The V and J ends lost 3 bases and 6 bases respectively, with 7 bases between them. Germline assignment: CDR1 SEHNR and CDR2 FQNEAQ (reference sequence). The CDR3 sequence: CASSLPRDTQYF. The CDR3 region has the DNA TGTGCCAGCAGCTTGCCCCGGGATACGCAGTATTTT.

The chain carries TRBV6-2 or TRBV6-3 and TRBJ1-2; a weak D match, TRBD1 (6 bases). In germline, CDR1 is MNHEY, CDR2 SVGEGT. The CDR3 spans 15 residues. V was shortened by 2 bases and J by 2 bases, with 12 bases between the two germline ends. The CDR3 spells CASSYARTDNYGYTF. In nucleotides, the CDR3 is TGTGCCAGCAGTTACGCCCGGACAGACAACTATGGCTACACCTTC.

This clone was counted once. The V gene is TRBV28, the J gene TRBJ1-5, with 7 bases aligning to TRBD1. The CDR3 totals 14 residues. After removal of 8 bases from V and 5 bases from J, the junction contained 9 bases not matched to a gene. Looked up from germline, CDR1 is MDHEN and CDR2 is SYDVKM. CDR3 region: CASEKDRNDQPQHF. The CDR3 DNA reads as TGTGCCAGCGAAAAGGACAGGAACGATCAGCCCCAGCATTTT. Combining the CDR3 with reference TRBV28 and TRBJ1-5 gives the whole variable domain DVKVTQSSRYLVKRTGEKVFLECVQDMDHENMFWYRQDPGLGLRLIYFSYDVKMKEKGDIPEGYSVSREKKERFSLILESASTNQTSMYLCASEKDRNDQPQHFGDGTRLSIL.

This CDR3 is CSASLLALSSYEQYF. In DNA form, the CDR3 reads TGCAGTGCTAGTCTTCTAGCGTTGTCCTCCTACGAGCAGTACTTC. The V call is TRBV20-1, the J call TRBJ2-7, with D possibly matching TRBD2 (6 bases). The germline gives CDR1 DFQATT, CDR2 SNEGSKA (reference sequence). Trimming shortened V by 3 bases and J by 0 bases, and 15 bases separated the two germline ends. The CDR3 consists of 15 residues.

V and J are TRBV25-1 and TRBJ2-1; 8 bases line up with TRBD2. The CDR3 sequence is 17 residues long. V was pared by 0 bases and J by 2 bases, with 6 bases of the junction left unmatched. The V gene's germline CDR1 is MGHDK and CDR2 SYGVNS. DNA for the CDR3: TGTGCCAGCAGTGAATACGGCGGGAGGTCCCCCTACAATGAGCAGTTCTTC. Its protein is CASSEYGGRSPYNEQFF.

V gene TRBV7-8 combines with J gene TRBJ2-7; D gene uncertain. Germline V gene sequence: CDR1 SGHVS, CDR2 FQNEAQ. There are 11 residues in the CDR3. The V and J ends lost 4 bases and 2 bases respectively, with 3 bases between them. The CDR3 loop reads CASSSTYEQYF. CDR3 sequence (DNA): TGTGCCAGCAGCTCAACCTACGAGCAGTACTTC.

In regard to this clone: Compared with germline, one end of the junction differs, possibly owing to a read error. V gene TRBV11-2 combines with J gene TRBJ2-1, with D tentatively TRBD1 (6 bases). The germline gives CDR1 SGHAT, CDR2 FQNNGV. This CDR3 has 13 residues. The CDR3 region has the DNA TGTGCCAGCAGCTTAGAGTTATGGGACATCAGACTCTTC. It codes for CASSLELWDIRLF.

The chain links TRBV27 to TRBJ1-6; D gene unclear. This CDR3 contains 13 residues. Germline-derived CDR1 and CDR2 are MNHEY and SMNVEV (reference sequence). Trimming left V 5 bases short and J 8 bases short, with 10 bases between. The DNA for the CDR3 is TGTGCCAGCAGTCCCTCTCCCTATTCACCCCTCCACTTT. As protein: CASSPSPYSPLHF.